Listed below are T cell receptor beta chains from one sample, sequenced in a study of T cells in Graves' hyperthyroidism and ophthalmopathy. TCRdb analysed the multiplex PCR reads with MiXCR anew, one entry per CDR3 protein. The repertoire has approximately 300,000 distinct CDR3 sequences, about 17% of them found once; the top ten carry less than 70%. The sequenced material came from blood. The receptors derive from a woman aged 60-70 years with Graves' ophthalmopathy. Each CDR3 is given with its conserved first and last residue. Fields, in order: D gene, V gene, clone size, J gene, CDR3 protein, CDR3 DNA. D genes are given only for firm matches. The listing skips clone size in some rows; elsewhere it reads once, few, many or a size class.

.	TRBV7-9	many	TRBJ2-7	CASSLTGLEQYF	TGTGCCAGCAGCTTAACAGGGCTCGAGCAGTACTTC
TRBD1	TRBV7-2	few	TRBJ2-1	CASSLVQGARGNEQFF	TGTGCCAGCAGCTTAGTACAGGGGGCTAGAGGCAATGAGCAGTTCTTC
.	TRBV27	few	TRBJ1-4	CASSTTGWNEKLFF	TGTGCCAGCAGTACTACAGGGTGGAATGAAAAACTGTTTTTT
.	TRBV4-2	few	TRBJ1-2	CASSQDWKTATYGYTF	TGTGCCAGCAGCCAAGATTGGAAAACGGCCACCTATGGCTACACCTTC
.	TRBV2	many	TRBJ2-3	CASGRGASTDTQYF	TGTGCCAGCGGACGAGGGGCTAGCACAGATACGCAGTATTTT
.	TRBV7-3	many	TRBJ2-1	CASSLNRPTLRYNEQFF	TGTGCCAGCAGCTTAAATAGACCAACGCTAAGGTACAATGAGCAGTTCTTC
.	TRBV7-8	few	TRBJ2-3	CASSRIRGKREDTQYF	TGTGCCAGCAGCCGAATAAGGGGGAAAAGGGAAGATACGCAGTATTTT
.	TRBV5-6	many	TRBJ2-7	CASSPLDFSGAYEQYF	TGTGCCAGCAGTCCCCTCGACTTCTCGGGGGCCTACGAGCAGTACTTC
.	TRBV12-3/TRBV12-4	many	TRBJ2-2	CASSFPTGGGNTGELFF	TGTGCCAGCAGTTTTCCAACTGGGGGAGGCAATACCGGGGAGCTGTTTTTT
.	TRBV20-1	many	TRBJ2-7	CSAIPPTSLYEQYF	TGCAGTGCTATTCCCCCGACTTCCCTCTACGAGCAGTACTTC
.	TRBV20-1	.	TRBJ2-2	CSANGLPNTGELFF	TGCAGTGCAAACGGACTCCCAAACACCGGGGAGCTGTTTTTT
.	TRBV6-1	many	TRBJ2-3	CASSEYRGASDTQYF	TGTGCCAGCAGTGAATATAGGGGGGCCTCAGATACGCAGTATTTT
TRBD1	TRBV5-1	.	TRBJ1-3	CASSQQGTGNTIYF	TGCGCCAGCAGCCAACAGGGGACTGGAAACACCATATATTTT
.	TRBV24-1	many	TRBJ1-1	CATSDSLNTEAFF	TGTGCCACCAGCGACAGTTTGAACACTGAAGCTTTCTTT
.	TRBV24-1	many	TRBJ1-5	CATSTRIEPQHF	TGTGCCACCAGTACACGGATCGAGCCCCAGCATTTT
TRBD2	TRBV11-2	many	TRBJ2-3	CASSSMTSATDTQYF	TGTGCCAGCAGCTCTATGACTAGCGCAACAGATACGCAGTATTTT
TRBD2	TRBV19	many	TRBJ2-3	CASSMIGLAGGKDTQYF	TGTGCCAGTAGTATGATTGGACTAGCGGGAGGAAAAGATACGCAGTATTTT
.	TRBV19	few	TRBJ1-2	CASSMLTGRRAGYGYTF	TGTGCCAGTAGTATGCTCACAGGGAGACGTGCCGGGTATGGCTACACCTTC
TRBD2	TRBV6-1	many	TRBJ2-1	CASSGPGLAGGSYNEQFF	TGTGCCAGCAGTGGACCTGGGCTAGCGGGGGGTTCCTACAATGAGCAGTTCTTC
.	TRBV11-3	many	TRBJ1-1	CASSRGSNTEAFF	TGTGCCAGCAGCCGCGGATCGAACACTGAAGCTTTCTTT